This T cell receptor beta chain was sequenced in a study of blood T cell repertoires in COVID-19. Overall study: Acute and convalescent COVID-19 specimens originated in the United States, Italy and Spain. From T cells, B-cell-depleted T cells, or PBMCs came the material, which was cDNA or gDNA.

Repertoires were generated with immunoSEQ multiplex PCR, while TCRdb's copy carries only in-frame clones and drops some. Altogether 25,000 to 30,000 clones are present, about 78% being singletons, with the ten largest covering approximately 21%. CDR3 length: 16 residues. With V trimmed by 2 bases and J by 5 bases, 8 bases remained unmatched. Germline loops: CDR1 SGHDT, CDR2 YYEEEE. The genes are TRBV5-6 and TRBJ2-1; 9 positions match TRBD2. This TCR came from a boy aged 2 to 10 with active or convalescent COVID-19. The sample was peripheral blood. The DNA of the CDR3 is TGTGCCAGCAGCTTCGGAGCTAGCGGGGTGGACAATGAGCAGTTCTTC. This codes for CASSFGASGVDNEQFF.